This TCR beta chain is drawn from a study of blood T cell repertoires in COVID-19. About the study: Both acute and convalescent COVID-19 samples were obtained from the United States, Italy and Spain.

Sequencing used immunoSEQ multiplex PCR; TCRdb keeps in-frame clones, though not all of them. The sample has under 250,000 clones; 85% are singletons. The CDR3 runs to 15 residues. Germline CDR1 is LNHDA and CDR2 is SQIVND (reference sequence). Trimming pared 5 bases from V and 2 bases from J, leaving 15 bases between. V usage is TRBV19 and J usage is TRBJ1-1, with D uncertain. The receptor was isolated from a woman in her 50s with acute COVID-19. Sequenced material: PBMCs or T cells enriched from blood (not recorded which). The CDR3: CASSAAEVGNTEAFF. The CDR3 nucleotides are TGTGCCAGTAGTGCCGCGGAAGTAGGAAACACTGAAGCTTTCTTT.